The clone carrying this T cell receptor (beta chain) showed up just once. Its antigen is currently unknown. This entry belongs to a study of T cells in localized non-small cell lung cancer. General study points: Longer overall survival was associated with a higher density of T cells in the blood. Paired adjacent lung recovered a median roughly 50 of the top 100 tumor clones. Clonality of T cells reached its maximum in uninvolved adjacent lung, surpassing tumor. The tumor had only one region sequenced, so heterogeneity remains possible.

Produced via immunoSEQ multiplex PCR; TCRdb's table is partial and in-frame only. Of around 30,000 clones listed, 94% are singletons. Looked up from germline, CDR1 is SGHTA and CDR2 is FQGNSA. Trimming cost V 5 bases and J 6 bases; bases outside gene matches: 3. The CDR3 has 14 amino acids. Sequenced here: peripheral blood, sampled before any cancer treatment. The sequence was collected from a woman aged 35-75 years with stage I lung adenocarcinoma. The chain has TRBV7-2 and TRBJ2-2; 10 bases are a match to TRBD2. CDR3 nucleotide sequence: TGTGCCAGCAGCCCTAGCGGGGGAGCCGGGGAGCTGTTTTTT. Translating gives CASSPSGGAGELFF.